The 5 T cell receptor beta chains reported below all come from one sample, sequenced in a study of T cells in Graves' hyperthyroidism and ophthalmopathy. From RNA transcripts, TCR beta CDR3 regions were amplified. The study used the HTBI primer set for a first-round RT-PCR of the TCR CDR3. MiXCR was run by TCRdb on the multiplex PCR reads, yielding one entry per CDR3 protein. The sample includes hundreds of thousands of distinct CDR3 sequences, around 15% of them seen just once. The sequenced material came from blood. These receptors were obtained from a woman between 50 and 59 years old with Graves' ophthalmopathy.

CDR3 bases: TGCAGTGCTAGGAGGAGGACAGGGGGACATACGCAGTATTTT. As protein: CSARRRTGGHTQYF. The chain joins TRBV20-1 to TRBJ2-3; 10 positions match TRBD1. Germline V CDR1 and CDR2: DFQATT, SNEGSKA (reference sequence). The V and J ends lost 3 bases and 7 bases, in that order; junction bases with no gene match: 7. The CDR3 covers 14 residues.

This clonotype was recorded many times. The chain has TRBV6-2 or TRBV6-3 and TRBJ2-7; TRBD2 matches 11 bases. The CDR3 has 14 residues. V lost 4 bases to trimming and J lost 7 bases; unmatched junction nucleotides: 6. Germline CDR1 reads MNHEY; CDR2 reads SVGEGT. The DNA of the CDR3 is TGTGCCAGCAGTTCTACTAGCGGGAGTCGTGAGCAGTACTTC. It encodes CASSSTSGSREQYF.

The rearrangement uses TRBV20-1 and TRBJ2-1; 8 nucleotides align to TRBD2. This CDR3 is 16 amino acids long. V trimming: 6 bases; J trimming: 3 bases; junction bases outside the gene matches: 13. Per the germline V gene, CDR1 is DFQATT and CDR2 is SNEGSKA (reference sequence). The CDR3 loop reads CSANPREGEDYNEQFF. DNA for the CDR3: TGCAGTGCCAATCCCCGGGAGGGGGAGGACTACAATGAGCAGTTCTTC.

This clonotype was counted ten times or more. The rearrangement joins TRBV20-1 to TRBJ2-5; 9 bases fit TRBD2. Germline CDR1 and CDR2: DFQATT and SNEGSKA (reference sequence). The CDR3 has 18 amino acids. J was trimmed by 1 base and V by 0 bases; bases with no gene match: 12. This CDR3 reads CSARDGRLAGTIQETQYF. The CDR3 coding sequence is TGCAGTGCTAGAGATGGGCGGCTAGCGGGAACTATCCAAGAGACCCAGTACTTC.

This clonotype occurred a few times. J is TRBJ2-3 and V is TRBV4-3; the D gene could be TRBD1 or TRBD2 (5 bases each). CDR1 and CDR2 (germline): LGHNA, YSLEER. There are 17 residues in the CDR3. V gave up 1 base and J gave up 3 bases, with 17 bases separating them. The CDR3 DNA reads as TGCGCCAGCAGCCAAGGATTGGGGACCGGCGGTACAGATACGCAGTATTTT. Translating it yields CASSQGLGTGGTDTQYF.